This passage covers 16 T cell receptor beta chains from one sample sequenced in a study of blood T cell repertoires in COVID-19. This table comes from immunoSEQ multiplex PCR, and its TCRdb copy is limited to in-frame clones, with some not included. The sample has roughly 190,000 clones; roughly 80% are singletons. The sample was peripheral blood. These receptors were taken from a woman in her forties or fifties with acute or convalescent COVID-19.

DNA of the CDR3: TGCGCCAGCAGTCAACTGGACAGTAATGAAAAACTGTTTTTT. Translating it yields CASSQLDSNEKLFF. The chain carries TRBV23-1 and TRBJ1-4; possibly TRBD1 for D (6 bases). TRBV23-1 falls under the ORF class, with uncertain function. V was cut by 2 bases and J by 4 bases, with 8 bases left in between. The CDR3 has 14 residues.

The rearrangement links TRBV3-1 (or the pseudogene TRBV3-2) to TRBJ1-4, with TRBD1 as a possible D gene (5 bases). Deletions cut 0 bases from V and 8 bases from J, with 19 bases between. CDR1 is LGHDT and CDR2 is YNNKEL in the germline V gene (reference sequence). This CDR3 comprises 17 residues. Written as DNA, the CDR3 is TGTGCCAGCAGCCAAGAGCAACAGGTCCGCCGCAACGAAAAACTGTTTTTT. The encoded protein is CASSQEQQVRRNEKLFF.

This clone was picked up a small number of times. This CDR3 reads CASSQGYRGGETQYF. The CDR3 DNA follows: TGCGCCAGCAGCCAAGGATATAGGGGGGGGGAGACCCAGTACTTC. The chain recombines TRBV4-3 with TRBJ2-5; TRBD2 might be the D (7 bases). The CDR3 is 15 residues long. Germline CDR1 LGHNA, CDR2 YSLEER. V lost 1 base, J lost 5 bases, and 14 bases lay in between.

The rearrangement links TRBV28 to TRBJ1-6, with 7 bases identical to TRBD1. The CDR3 runs 13 residues. The V gene end was trimmed by 8 bases and the J gene end by 6 bases; junction bases not matched to a gene: 4. In germline, CDR1 is MDHEN, CDR2 SYDVKM. Here the CDR3 DNA reads TGTGCCAGCCAGACAGGGCCTAATTCACCCCTCCACTTT. Protein product: CASQTGPNSPLHF. Full variable domain (missing parts from reference TRBV28 and TRBJ1-6): DVKVTQSSRYLVKRTGEKVFLECVQDMDHENMFWYRQDPGLGLRLIYFSYDVKMKEKGDIPEGYSVSREKKERFSLILESASTNQTSMYLCASQTGPNSPLHFGNGTRLTVT.

J is TRBJ2-7 and V is TRBV21-1; the table's D call TRBD2 went unverified against the DNA. TRBV21-1 is assigned pseudogene status. This CDR3 has 16 residues. Here the CDR3 DNA reads TGTGCCAGCAGCAAAGGGTCGGGAGCGGATCTTAACGAGCAGTACTTC. Encoded protein: CASSKGSGADLNEQYF.

This clone was recorded a few times. The V call is TRBV7-2, the J call TRBJ2-5, with 10 nucleotides matching TRBD2. Germline trimming cut 5 bases from V and 4 bases from J; bases unmatched to any gene: 4. Germline loops: CDR1 SGHTA, CDR2 FQGNSA. The CDR3 extends over 14 amino acids. CDR3 sequence (DNA): TGTGCCAGCAGCCAGAGCGGGAGGGGAGAGACCCAGTACTTC. Translated: CASSQSGRGETQYF.

The chain uses TRBV19 and TRBJ1-5, with 8 bases lining up with TRBD1. Germline trimming cut 6 bases from V and 6 bases from J; bases unmatched to any gene: 7. Germline V gene sequence: CDR1 LNHDA, CDR2 SQIVND (reference sequence). The CDR3 sequence is 14 residues long. The CDR3 is CASSTTGEGQPQHF. The CDR3 DNA reads TGTGCCAGTAGCACGACAGGGGAGGGTCAGCCCCAGCATTTT.

This clone has more than one count but fewer than ten. The chain recombines TRBV7-9 with TRBJ1-5; no firm D call. Germline CDR1 is SEHNR and CDR2 is FQNEAQ (reference sequence). V lost 8 bases and J 2 bases, leaving 7 bases between the germline ends. This CDR3 is 12 amino acids long. The CDR3 sequence: CASARGNQPQHF. In DNA form, the CDR3 reads TGTGCCAGCGCGAGGGGCAATCAGCCCCAGCATTTT.

This chain links TRBV5-1 with TRBJ1-1; D is unclear. The ends were cut back, 0 bases at V and 2 bases at J, with 11 bases in the middle. Germline loops: CDR1 SGHRS, CDR2 YFSETQ. CDR3 length equals 15 residues. The CDR3 DNA is TGCGCCAGCAGCTTGGGTACGGGGTCAAACACTGAAGCTTTCTTT. Translating it yields CASSLGTGSNTEAFF.

The rearrangement joins TRBV30 to TRBJ1-1; D perhaps matches TRBD1 (5 bases). The CDR3 sequence is 13 residues long. CDR1 GTSNPN and CDR2 SVGIG come from the germline V gene (reference sequence). The ends were cut back, 5 bases at V and 4 bases at J, with 14 bases in the middle. CDR3 loop: CAWEQWGGTEAFF. The CDR3 nucleotides read TGTGCCTGGGAACAGTGGGGGGGCACTGAAGCTTTCTTT.

The chain couples TRBV7-2 to TRBJ2-3; 8 bases map to TRBD1. The trim removed 6 bases at V and 3 bases at J, leaving 11 bases unmatched. This CDR3 spans 16 amino acids. Germline V gives CDR1 SGHTA, CDR2 FQGNSA. CDR3 sequence (DNA): TGTGCCAGCAGTTTACAACCGGGACAGGAGACAGATACGCAGTATTTT. It yields the protein CASSLQPGQETDTQYF.

J is TRBJ2-1 and V is TRBV19; TRBD1 is a possible D gene (5 bases). The CDR3 has 14 amino acids. V was clipped by 7 bases and J by 5 bases, with 15 bases between them. Germline loops: CDR1 LNHDA, CDR2 SQIVND (reference sequence). The DNA for the CDR3 is TGTGCCAGTAAGGGGCAGACGTTAGACAATGAGCAGTTCTTC. Its translation: CASKGQTLDNEQFF.

The J gene is TRBJ2-7, the V gene TRBV6-5; perhaps TRBD2 as D (6 bases). Germline V gene data show CDR1 as MNHEY and CDR2 as SVGAGI. The CDR3 totals 15 residues. V was clipped by 3 bases and J by 1 base, with 13 bases between them. The CDR3 sequence is CASSYKRLESYEQYF. The CDR3 coding sequence is TGTGCCAGCAGTTATAAGCGACTAGAGTCCTACGAGCAGTACTTC.

This sequence joins TRBV25-1 and TRBJ2-3; 7 bases are a match to TRBD1. J gave up 4 bases and V 4 bases, and 5 bases lay outside the gene matches. The length of the CDR3 is 14 residues. Germline V gene data show CDR1 as MGHDK and CDR2 as SYGVNS. Here the CDR3 reads CASSVPGGPDTQYF. CDR3 bases: TGTGCCAGCAGTGTTCCAGGGGGTCCAGATACGCAGTATTTT. The full variable domain, its missing parts supplied by reference TRBV25-1 and TRBJ2-3, is EADIYQTPRYLVIGTGKKITLECSQTMGHDKMYWYQQDPGMELHLIHYSYGVNSTEKGDLSSESTVSRIRTEHFPLTLESARPSHTSQYLCASSVPGGPDTQYFGPGTRLTVL.

The chain employs TRBV18 and TRBJ2-3; TRBD2 matches at 8 bases. Losses at the gene ends were 5 bases for V and 5 bases for J; bases not matched to a gene: 9. This CDR3 comprises 15 residues. Germline CDR1 and CDR2: KGHSH and LQKENI. For the CDR3, the DNA is TGTGCCAGCTCATCCTCGAGACGGGAGGGAGATACGCAGTATTTT. Its protein is CASSSSRREGDTQYF.

The chain employs TRBV21-1 and TRBJ2-7; the D call of TRBD2 is as the table states it, not checked on the DNA. TRBV21-1 is recorded as a pseudogene. The CDR3 runs to 17 residues. The CDR3 sequence: CASSKDGSKVVGYEQYF. In DNA form, the CDR3 reads TGTGCCAGCAGCAAAGACGGGAGTAAGGTAGTCGGCTACGAGCAGTACTTC.